Listed below are T cell receptor beta chains from one sample, sequenced in a study of cytomegalovirus exposure and HLA in healthy donors. The protocol was immunoSEQ multiplex PCR, while the TCRdb copy is restricted to in-frame clones and leaves out a portion. The data show about 150,000 clones, around four fifths seen once. The sequenced sample was PBMCs. The receptors come from a man under 40 in good health. CDR3s include the opening cysteine and the closing phenylalanine or tryptophan. A D gene is named only where the DNA matches it firmly.

d_gene: NA; v_gene: TRBV27; CDR3aa: CASSLSLRGRLFF
d_gene: NA; v_gene: TRBV6-5; CDR3aa: CASSLTPYEQYF
d_gene: TRBD2; v_gene: TRBV14; CDR3aa: CASSRGVTSGIYNEQFF
d_gene: TRBD1; v_gene: TRBV10-3; CDR3aa: CASTRGQVFF
d_gene: TRBD1; v_gene: TRBV30; CDR3aa: CAWARDRGYGGYTF
d_gene: TRBD1; v_gene: TRBV2; CDR3aa: CASKVTGYEQFF
d_gene: TRBD2; v_gene: TRBV7-2; CDR3aa: CASSLGGRPNYNEQFF
d_gene: NA; v_gene: TRBV14; CDR3aa: CASSQLTGVPPGAFF
d_gene: TRBD1; v_gene: TRBV6-5; CDR3aa: CASSRAGQGQFF
d_gene: NA; v_gene: TRBV9; CDR3aa: CASSVDPAGNQPQHF
d_gene: TRBD1; v_gene: TRBV19; CDR3aa: CASSTPLDRGVRNQPQHF
d_gene: NA; v_gene: TRBV6-4; CDR3aa: CASSESSGSTDTQYF
d_gene: NA; v_gene: TRBV29-1; CDR3aa: CSVSEAGNTIYF
d_gene: NA; v_gene: TRBV21-1; CDR3aa: CASSYRRGQVDSPLHF
d_gene: TRBD2; v_gene: TRBV6-6; CDR3aa: CASSLAGVETQYF